Presented here are 25 T cell receptor beta chains from one specimen sequenced in a study of naive and memory T cell subsets. Both TRBC1 and TRBC2 were covered by a beta constant-region primer of two equimolar oligonucleotides. Nested alpha and beta constant-region primers with the SP2 primer drove four PCR rounds on ligated cDNA. TCRdb fed the UMI-ligation and nested PCR reads into MiXCR, producing one record per CDR3 protein. The sample shows about 10,000 distinct CDR3 sequences, less than 7% of them seen only once. The sequenced sample consisted of CD4+ TEMRA cells from blood. Stated subset: effector memory re-expressing CD45RA, CD45RA+ CD27-. The receptors come from a human donor in good health.

This chain connects TRBV7-9 to TRBJ2-7; D not certain. This CDR3 contains 14 residues. CDR1 is SEHNR and CDR2 is FQNEAQ in the germline V gene (reference sequence). Trimming took 5 bases from V and 2 from J, leaving 13 bases between them. In DNA form, the CDR3 reads TGTGCCAGCAGCCCTGGTGTATCTCCCTACGAGCAGTACTTC. Translating it yields CASSPGVSPYEQYF.

The sample holds many counts of this clonotype. CDR3: CASSLRFESYNEQFF. CDR3 DNA sequence: TGTGCCAGCAGTTTGAGGTTTGAAAGCTACAATGAGCAGTTCTTC. The V call is TRBV12-3 or TRBV12-4, the J call TRBJ2-1; D unresolved. The CDR3 covers 15 residues. The V and J ends lost 3 bases and 3 bases respectively, with 12 bases between them.

The table lists this clonotype with many counts. This chain uses TRBV20-1 with TRBJ1-6; 9 bases fit TRBD1. The V gene end was trimmed by 3 bases and the J gene end by 9 bases; junction bases not matched to a gene: 6. CDR3 size: 14 residues. Germline V CDR1 and CDR2: DFQATT, SNEGSKA (reference sequence). CDR3 bases: TGCAGTGCTAGCCTACAGGGGGCTCTTTCACCCCTCCACTTT. Its translation is CSASLQGALSPLHF.

The chain couples TRBV2 to TRBJ1-5; D is ambiguous. V was cut by 4 bases and J by 3 bases, with 13 bases left in between. CDR3 size: 15 residues. Germline CDR1 reads SNHLY; CDR2 reads FYNNEI. The CDR3 loop is CASSGIDGYNQPQHF. CDR3 coding DNA: TGTGCCAGCAGTGGAATCGACGGCTACAATCAGCCCCAGCATTTT.

This clonotype was detected ten times or more. CDR3 nucleotides: TGTGCCAGCTCACCCGGACAGACCTACGAGCAGTACTTC. This gives the protein CASSPGQTYEQYF. J is TRBJ2-7 and V is TRBV18, with a possible D match to TRBD1 (6 bases). Germline CDR1 is KGHSH and CDR2 is LQKENI. V was clipped by 3 bases and J by 2 bases, with 8 bases between them. CDR3 length: 13 amino acids.

This clonotype was seen ten or more times. The chain is built from TRBV20-1 and TRBJ2-2; possible D gene TRBD2, 6 bases. The CDR3 runs 13 residues. Germline V gene data show CDR1 as DFQATT and CDR2 as SNEGSKA (reference sequence). V was trimmed by 3 bases and J by 7 bases, leaving 12 bases between them. The CDR3 nucleotides are TGCAGTGCTAGGGCTAGCGTTGGCGGGGAGCTGTTTTTT. The encoded protein is CSARASVGGELFF.

The chain couples TRBV12-3 or TRBV12-4 to TRBJ2-2, with D tentatively TRBD1 (5 bases). The CDR3 has 16 amino acids. Trimming left V 8 bases short and J 4 bases short, with 20 bases between. The CDR3 sequence is CASQILLTDLTGELFF. DNA for the CDR3: TGTGCCAGCCAAATTCTGCTGACAGACCTCACCGGGGAGCTGTTTTTT.

This clonotype has more than one count but fewer than ten. The CDR3 spells CASSSGGFLEAFF. The CDR3 DNA reads TGTGCCAGCAGCTCCGGGGGCTTTCTTGAAGCTTTCTTT. The chain combines TRBV7-9 with TRBJ1-1; tentative D call: TRBD1 (6 bases). Per the germline V gene, CDR1 is SEHNR and CDR2 is FQNEAQ (reference sequence). Between the trimmed V and J ends, which lost 4 bases and 7 bases, there was a span of 13 bases. The CDR3 contains 13 residues.

This clonotype has ten or more counts. The rearrangement joins TRBV5-1 to TRBJ1-2; possibly TRBD1 for D (6 bases). Between the trimmed V and J ends, which lost 2 bases and 0 bases, there was a span of 8 bases. Looked up from germline, CDR1 is SGHRS and CDR2 is YFSETQ. This CDR3 comprises 14 residues. The CDR3 spells CASSLDRTNYGYTF. The CDR3 DNA is TGCGCCAGCAGCTTAGACAGGACTAACTATGGCTACACCTTC.

There are many counts of this clonotype. The rearrangement links TRBV3-1 to TRBJ2-7; TRBD2 is a possible D gene (7 bases). The germline V gene has CDR1 LGHDT and CDR2 YNNKEL (reference sequence). This CDR3 spans 15 amino acids. Deletions cut 3 bases from V and 3 bases from J, with 15 bases between. This CDR3 is CASSHLGGGVYEQYF. The CDR3 DNA is TGTGCCAGCAGCCATCTTGGGGGGGGCGTCTACGAGCAGTACTTC.

Many counts were recorded for this clonotype. The chain is built from TRBV7-2 and TRBJ2-7; D remains unclear. Germline CDR1 reads SGHTA; CDR2 reads FQGNSA. The germline V and J ends were trimmed by 7 bases and 0 bases, with 16 bases remaining between them. This CDR3 contains 15 residues. The CDR3 nucleotides read TGTGCCAGCACCCCATCTCGGGCCTACTCCTACGAGCAGTACTTC. Residues: CASTPSRAYSYEQYF.

This chain connects TRBV7-9 to TRBJ1-1, with TRBD1 matching over 7 bases. Germline CDR1 SEHNR, CDR2 FQNEAQ (reference sequence). V dropped 5 bases and J dropped 4; count of bases not matched to a gene: 4. The length of the CDR3 is 13 residues. CDR3 bases: TGTGCCAGCAGCCTTACAGGGGTCACTGAAGCTTTCTTT. Translated, it gives CASSLTGVTEAFF.

The chain is built from TRBV5-1 and TRBJ2-2; 11 nucleotides match TRBD2. CDR1 SGHRS and CDR2 YFSETQ come from the germline V gene. The CDR3 spans 14 residues. Trimming removed 7 bases from V and 3 bases from J; junction bases left unmatched: 2. CDR3 in DNA: TGCGCCAGCGCTAGCGGGGGGTACACCGGGGAGCTGTTTTTT. The encoded protein is CASASGGYTGELFF.

This clonotype occurred many times. The J gene is TRBJ2-3, the V gene TRBV12-3 or TRBV12-4, with 7 bases matching TRBD2. The CDR3 runs 16 residues. Trimming at V came to 11 bases and at J to 2 bases, leaving 16 bases not matched to a gene. The CDR3 spells CACGRQVLSTTDTQYF. The DNA for the CDR3 is TGTGCCTGCGGGAGACAAGTACTGAGCACCACAGATACGCAGTATTTT.

This clonotype was found many times. The rearrangement uses TRBV20-1 and TRBJ2-1; 10 nucleotides align to TRBD2. Unmatched junction bases numbered 5, after V lost 3 bases and J lost 0 bases. Germline-derived CDR1 and CDR2 are DFQATT and SNEGSKA (reference sequence). The CDR3 length is 16 residues. CDR3 loop: CSASPAGGSSYNEQFF. The CDR3 region has the DNA TGCAGTGCTAGTCCAGCGGGGGGGAGCTCCTACAATGAGCAGTTCTTC.

The J gene is TRBJ1-5, the V gene TRBV6-2 or TRBV6-3; a weak D match, TRBD1 (6 bases). Deletions cut 4 bases from V and 7 bases from J, with 17 bases between. The V gene's germline CDR1 is MNHEY and CDR2 SVGEGT. The CDR3 contains 15 residues. DNA for the CDR3: TGTGCCAGCAGTTTACTCTGGGGGGCCGGACAGCCCCAGCATTTT. Translating it yields CASSLLWGAGQPQHF.

By share, this clonotype ranks as medium-sized. The rearrangement joins TRBV20-1 to TRBJ1-2; D may be TRBD1 (6 bases). Between the trimmed V and J ends, which lost 0 bases and 10 bases, there was a span of 15 bases. The CDR3 has 13 residues. From germline, CDR1 is DFQATT and CDR2 SNEGSKA (reference sequence). CDR3: CSARDGRGVDYTF. The DNA of the CDR3 is TGCAGTGCTAGAGATGGGAGGGGGGTTGACTACACCTTC.

A few counts support this clonotype. The CDR3 DNA reads TGTGCCAGCAGCCCTGAGGGCCGGGCCAGTGAGCAGTTCTTC. Translation gives CASSPEGRASEQFF. This chain joins TRBV5-4 and TRBJ2-1; D is possibly TRBD2 (5 bases). V shed 4 bases and J shed 9 bases, with 17 bases lying between them. Germline V CDR1 and CDR2: SGHNT, YYREEE (reference sequence). The CDR3 is made up of 14 amino acids.

This clonotype was seen a few times. This chain connects TRBV18 to TRBJ1-1; no clear D gene. From germline, CDR1 is KGHSH and CDR2 LQKENI. The CDR3 spans 15 residues. Trimming left V 2 bases short and J 4 bases short, with 14 bases between. Here the CDR3 DNA reads TGTGCCAGCTCACCATGGACTACGAAGGGCACTGAAGCTTTCTTT. It translates to CASSPWTTKGTEAFF.

This clonotype appeared many times. This chain links TRBV29-1 with TRBJ1-2, with a possible D match to TRBD1 (6 bases). Germline CDR1 SQVTM, CDR2 ANQGSEA. V lost 4 bases, J lost 2 bases, and 17 bases lay in between. The CDR3 sequence is 15 residues long. The CDR3 DNA sequence: TGCAGCGTTGGCTCGGACACAGGGCCCAACTATGGCTACACCTTC. This sequence encodes CSVGSDTGPNYGYTF. The entire variable domain, with the rest obtained from reference TRBV29-1 and TRBJ1-2, is as follows: SAVISQKPSRDICQRGTSLTIQCQVDSQVTMMFWYRQQPGQSLTLIATANQGSEATYESGFVIDKFPISRPNLTFSTLTVSNMSPEDSSIYLCSVGSDTGPNYGYTFGSGTRLTVV.

Ten or more counts support this clonotype. The chain recombines TRBV7-3 with TRBJ2-7, with D possibly TRBD2 on 6 matching bases. The CDR3 is 15 residues long. Trimming took off 5 bases at V and 3 bases at J, with 17 bases between the two ends. Germline V gene lookup returns CDR1 SGHTA and CDR2 FQGTGA. The DNA for the CDR3 is TGTGCCAGCAGCCCCTCCGGGGGTTCCGTCTACGAGCAGTACTTC. Its translation: CASSPSGGSVYEQYF.

This clonotype is classed as medium-sized. V usage is TRBV28 and J usage is TRBJ1-1, with D uncertain. Germline V gene data show CDR1 as MDHEN and CDR2 as SYDVKM. Trimming took 0 bases from V and 3 from J, leaving 8 bases between them. The CDR3 totals 14 residues. The CDR3 DNA reads TGTGCCAGCAGTTTATGGCCCCTTCACACTGAAGCTTTCTTT. Its translation: CASSLWPLHTEAFF.

There are many counts of this clonotype. The rearrangement links TRBV18 to TRBJ2-1, with TRBD1 matching 9 bases. Germline CDR1 reads KGHSH; CDR2 reads LQKENI. This CDR3 comprises 14 residues. Trimming took 2 bases from V and 6 from J; bases not matched to a gene: 2. CDR3 sequence reads: CASSPGTGINEQFF. The CDR3 DNA reads as TGTGCCAGCTCACCAGGGACAGGGATCAATGAGCAGTTCTTC.

This clonotype occurred a few times. The chain couples TRBV12-3 or TRBV12-4 to TRBJ1-5; 8 positions agree with TRBD1. The CDR3 is made up of 14 amino acids. J was trimmed by 4 bases and V by 7 bases; bases with no gene match: 6. CDR3 sequence reads: CASTFRGPNQPQHF. For the CDR3, the DNA is TGTGCCAGCACCTTCAGGGGGCCAAATCAGCCCCAGCATTTT.

This clonotype was recorded at least ten times. J is TRBJ2-5 and V is TRBV7-9; D tentatively reads TRBD1 or TRBD2 (5 bases each). The CDR3 is made up of 18 amino acids. Between the trimmed V and J ends, which lost 0 bases and 4 bases, there was a span of 21 bases. The V gene's germline CDR1 is SEHNR and CDR2 FQNEAQ (reference sequence). CDR3 residues: CASSLAPIGGRHLETQYF. CDR3 in DNA: TGTGCCAGCAGCTTAGCGCCTATTGGGGGACGACACCTAGAGACCCAGTACTTC.